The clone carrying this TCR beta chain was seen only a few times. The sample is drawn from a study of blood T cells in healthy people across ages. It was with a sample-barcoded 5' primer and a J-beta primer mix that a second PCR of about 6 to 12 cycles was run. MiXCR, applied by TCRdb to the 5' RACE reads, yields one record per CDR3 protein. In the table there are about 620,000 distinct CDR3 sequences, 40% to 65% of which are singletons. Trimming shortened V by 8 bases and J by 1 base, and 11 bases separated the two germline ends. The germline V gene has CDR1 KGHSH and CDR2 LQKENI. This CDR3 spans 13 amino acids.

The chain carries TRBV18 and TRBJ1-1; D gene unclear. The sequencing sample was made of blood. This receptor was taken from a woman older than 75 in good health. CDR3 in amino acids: CASGISQNTEAFF. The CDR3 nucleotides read TGTGCCAGCGGTATATCGCAGAACACTGAAGCTTTCTTT.